These T cell receptor beta chains were read from a single sample in a study of response to subunit inactivated influenza vaccine. TCRdb recomputed calls from the RT-PCR reads with MiXCR, one row per CDR3 protein. The sample consists of hundreds of thousands of distinct CDR3 sequences, about a fifth of them appearing once. Sample: PBMCs from blood, taken about 20 months after vaccination. The origin of the receptors is a man aged 50 to 75 who received an inactivated influenza vaccine. CDR3s include the opening cysteine and the closing phenylalanine or tryptophan. D genes are given only for firm matches. Not every row has a clone size; where given, it reads once, few, many or a size class.

j_call: TRBJ1-1; d_call: TRBD1; v_call: TRBV7-6; clone_size: few; cdr3_nt: TGTGCCAGCAGCACCGGGACAGGGATGAAGAGGGGAGTACCTAACACTGAAGCTTTCTTT; cdr3_aa: CASSTGTGMKRGVPNTEAFF
j_call: TRBJ1-2; d_call: .; v_call: TRBV5-5; clone_size: few; cdr3_nt: TGTGCCAGCAGCTTGTGGTCAGGAACCTATGGCTACACCTTC; cdr3_aa: CASSLWSGTYGYTF
j_call: TRBJ2-1; d_call: TRBD1; v_call: TRBV18; clone_size: few; cdr3_nt: TGTGCCAGCTCACCACGTGGGACAGGGGGCGCATATGAGCAGTTCTTC; cdr3_aa: CASSPRGTGGAYEQFF
j_call: TRBJ2-7; d_call: .; v_call: TRBV7-9; clone_size: .; cdr3_nt: TGTGCCAGCAGCTCTTTGGACGGGAGAAGCTCCTACGAGCAGTACTTC; cdr3_aa: CASSSLDGRSSYEQYF
j_call: TRBJ2-2; d_call: TRBD1; v_call: TRBV6-2/TRBV6-3; clone_size: .; cdr3_nt: TGTGCCAGCAGTTACTTCTACAGGGGCGGCACCGGGGAGCTGTTTTTT; cdr3_aa: CASSYFYRGGTGELFF
j_call: TRBJ1-3; d_call: .; v_call: TRBV4-1; clone_size: .; cdr3_nt: TGCGCCAGCAGCCAATTCAGGGGCGGAACTGGAAACACCATATATTTT; cdr3_aa: CASSQFRGGTGNTIYF
j_call: TRBJ2-5; d_call: .; v_call: TRBV20-1; clone_size: .; cdr3_nt: TGCAGTGCCAAGACTACCTTACAGTACCAAGAGACCCAGTACTTC; cdr3_aa: CSAKTTLQYQETQYF
j_call: TRBJ2-1; d_call: TRBD2; v_call: TRBV24-1; clone_size: .; cdr3_nt: TGTGCCACCAGTGGGGCCTTCGGCGCTAGCGGGAGGGTATTCTCCTACAATGAGCAGTTCTTC; cdr3_aa: CATSGAFGASGRVFSYNEQFF
j_call: TRBJ2-4; d_call: TRBD1; v_call: TRBV28; clone_size: once; cdr3_nt: TGTGCCAGCAGGTTCCAGGGGGCCGTCAAAAACATTCAGTACTTC; cdr3_aa: CASRFQGAVKNIQYF
j_call: TRBJ2-3; d_call: .; v_call: TRBV12-3/TRBV12-4; clone_size: many; cdr3_nt: TGTGCCAGCAGTTTAGCAAGACAGATTAGCACAGATACGCAGTATTTT; cdr3_aa: CASSLARQISTDTQYF
j_call: TRBJ2-1; d_call: TRBD1; v_call: TRBV11-1; clone_size: .; cdr3_nt: TGTGCCAGCAGCTTAGGGGACAGGGGGAATCGGTTCTTC; cdr3_aa: CASSLGDRGNRFF
j_call: TRBJ2-2; d_call: .; v_call: TRBV6-2/TRBV6-3; clone_size: .; cdr3_nt: TGTGCCACCGAGATTGGACAGCCTATTTTTACCGGGGAGCTGTTTTTT; cdr3_aa: CATEIGQPIFTGELFF
j_call: TRBJ2-1; d_call: TRBD2; v_call: TRBV10-3; clone_size: .; cdr3_nt: TGTGCCATCAGTGAGGGGTGGCGGGAGAAGTACAATGAGCAGTTCTTC; cdr3_aa: CAISEGWREKYNEQFF
j_call: TRBJ1-5; d_call: TRBD1; v_call: TRBV20-1; clone_size: few; cdr3_nt: TGCAGTGCTAGAGATCGGGACAGGGGGATTCAGCCCCAGCATTTT; cdr3_aa: CSARDRDRGIQPQHF
j_call: TRBJ2-2; d_call: TRBD1; v_call: TRBV4-2; clone_size: .; cdr3_nt: TGTGCCAGCAGCCACGCCGGGACAGGGGGCTTAACCGGGGAGCTGTTTTTT; cdr3_aa: CASSHAGTGGLTGELFF
j_call: TRBJ1-5; d_call: .; v_call: TRBV12-3/TRBV12-4; clone_size: many; cdr3_nt: TGTGCCAGCAGTTTTCGCCACGGCACTAGCAATCAGCCCCAGCATTTT; cdr3_aa: CASSFRHGTSNQPQHF
j_call: TRBJ2-7; d_call: .; v_call: TRBV11-2; clone_size: .; cdr3_nt: TGTGCCAGCAGCCCCCAATTAAGCTCTCGTTACGAGCAGTACTTC; cdr3_aa: CASSPQLSSRYEQYF
j_call: TRBJ1-1; d_call: .; v_call: TRBV7-2; clone_size: .; cdr3_nt: TGTGCCAGCAGCTGGGACACCCGAGGGCCCGATGAAGCTTTCTTT; cdr3_aa: CASSWDTRGPDEAFF
j_call: TRBJ2-1; d_call: TRBD2; v_call: TRBV27; clone_size: few; cdr3_nt: TGTGCCAGCAGTTCCCCGACTAGCGGGAGATCGCACAATGAGCAGTTCTTC; cdr3_aa: CASSSPTSGRSHNEQFF
j_call: TRBJ1-4; d_call: .; v_call: TRBV6-5; clone_size: .; cdr3_nt: TGTGCCAGCAGCTACTCCTCCGGTCTAAATGAAAAACTGTTTTTT; cdr3_aa: CASSYSSGLNEKLFF
j_call: TRBJ1-5; d_call: .; v_call: TRBV5-5; clone_size: many; cdr3_nt: TGTGCCAGCAGCTTGAGGGGGGTTCAGCCCCAGCATTTT; cdr3_aa: CASSLRGVQPQHF
j_call: TRBJ2-7; d_call: .; v_call: TRBV4-3; clone_size: .; cdr3_nt: TGCGCCAGCAGCCAATCGGGCCGGGTTTTTTTGAGAGAGCAGTACTTC; cdr3_aa: CASSQSGRVFLREQYF